The clone carrying this TCR beta chain was counted between two and nine times. The antigen is undetermined. Cells sorted by CD45RO/CCR7/CD25/CD127/CD95/CD27 comprised CD4+ naive, central memory, regulatory and stem cell-like memory cells. The junction had 9 bases not matched to a gene; V was cut back by 5 bases and J by 7 bases. Germline CDR1 and CDR2: SGHAT and FQNNGV. The CDR3 totals 16 residues. This sample is part of a study of beta chain features in type 1 diabetes. The wider study: Sorted cells from all samples, numbering roughly 100 million, were examined.

General observations from the study: Individuals with type 1 diabetes displayed fewer insertions and more deletions at VDJ junctions. All four CD4+ subsets of Type 1 diabetes patients contained TCRB CDR3s that were moderately but significantly shorter. For TCRB rearrangement, an influence of HLA type remained unresolved here.

As every portion of the isolated RNA was reverse transcribed, the sequencing read expressed TCRB transcripts. The method was immunoSEQ multiplex PCR; TCRdb's version includes in-frame clones alone and lacks a portion of them. The table has 400,000 or so clones, around 12% seen once. This chain joins TRBV11-2 and TRBJ2-5, with 14 positions matching TRBD2. The clonotype originates from a woman aged 18-30 years with type 1 diabetes. The source material was naive CD4+ T cells from blood. The DNA of the CDR3 is TGTGCCAGCAGCACCCCGGGACTAGCGGGAGTCGGGACCCAGTACTTC. Encoded protein: CASSTPGLAGVGTQYF.